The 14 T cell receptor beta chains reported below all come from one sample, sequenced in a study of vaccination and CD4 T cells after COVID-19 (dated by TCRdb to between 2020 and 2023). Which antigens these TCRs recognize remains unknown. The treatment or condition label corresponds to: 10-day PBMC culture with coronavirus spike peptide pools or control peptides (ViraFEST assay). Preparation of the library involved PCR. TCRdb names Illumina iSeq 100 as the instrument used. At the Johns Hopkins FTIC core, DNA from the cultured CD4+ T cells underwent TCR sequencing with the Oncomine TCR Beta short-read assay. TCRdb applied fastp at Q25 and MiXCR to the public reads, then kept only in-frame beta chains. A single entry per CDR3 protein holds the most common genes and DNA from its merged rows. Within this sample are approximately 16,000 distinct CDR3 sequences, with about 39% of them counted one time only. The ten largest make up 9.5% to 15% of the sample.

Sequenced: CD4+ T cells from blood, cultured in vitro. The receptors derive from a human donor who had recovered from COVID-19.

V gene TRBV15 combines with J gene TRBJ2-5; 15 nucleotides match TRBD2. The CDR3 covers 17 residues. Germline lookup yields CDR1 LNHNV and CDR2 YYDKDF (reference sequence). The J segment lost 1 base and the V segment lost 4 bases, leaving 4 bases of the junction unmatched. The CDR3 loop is CATSKPGLAGGQETQYF. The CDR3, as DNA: TGTGCCACCAGCAAACCGGGACTAGCGGGAGGCCAAGAGACCCAGTACTTC.

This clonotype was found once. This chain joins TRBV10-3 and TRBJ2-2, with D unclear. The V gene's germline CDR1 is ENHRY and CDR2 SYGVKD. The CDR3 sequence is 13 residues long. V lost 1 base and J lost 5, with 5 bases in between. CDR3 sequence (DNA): TGTGCCATCAGTGAGTTTAGTACCGGGGAGCTGTTTTTT. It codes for CAISEFSTGELFF.

CDR3 region: CASSEDRNYGYTF. CDR3 in DNA: TGTGCCAGCTCAGAGGACAGAAACTATGGCTACACCTTC. The chain couples TRBV18 to TRBJ1-2; the D gene is possibly TRBD1 (6 bases). Germline V gene data show CDR1 as KGHSH and CDR2 as LQKENI. CDR3 length: 13 amino acids. The ends were cut back, 5 bases at V and 2 bases at J, with 9 bases in the middle.

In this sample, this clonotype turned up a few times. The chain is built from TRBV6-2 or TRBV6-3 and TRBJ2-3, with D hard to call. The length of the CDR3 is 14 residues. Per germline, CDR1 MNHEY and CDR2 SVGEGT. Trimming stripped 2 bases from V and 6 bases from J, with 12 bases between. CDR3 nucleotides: TGTGCCAGCAGTTACCCCTGGGATTGGGATACGCAGTATTTT. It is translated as CASSYPWDWDTQYF.

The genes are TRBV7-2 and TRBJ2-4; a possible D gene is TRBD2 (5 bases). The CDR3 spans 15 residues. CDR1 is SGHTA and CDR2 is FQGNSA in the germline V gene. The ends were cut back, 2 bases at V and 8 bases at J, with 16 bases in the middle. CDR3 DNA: TGTGCCAGCAGCTTATTACCCCCCTCCGGGGACATTCAGTACTTC. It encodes CASSLLPPSGDIQYF. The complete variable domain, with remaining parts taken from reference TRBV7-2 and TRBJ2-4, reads GAGVSQSPSNKVTEKGKDVELRCDPISGHTALYWYRQSLGQGLEFLIYFQGNSAPDKSGLPSDRFSAERTGGSVSTLTIQRTQQEDSAVYLCASSLLPPSGDIQYFGAGTRLSVL.

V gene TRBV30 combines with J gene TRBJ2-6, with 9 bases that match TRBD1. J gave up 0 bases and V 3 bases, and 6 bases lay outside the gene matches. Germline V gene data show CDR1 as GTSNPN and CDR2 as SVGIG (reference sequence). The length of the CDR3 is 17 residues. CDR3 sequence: CAWRRDRALSGANVLTF. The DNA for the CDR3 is TGTGCCTGGAGAAGGGACAGGGCGCTCTCTGGGGCCAACGTCCTGACTTTC.

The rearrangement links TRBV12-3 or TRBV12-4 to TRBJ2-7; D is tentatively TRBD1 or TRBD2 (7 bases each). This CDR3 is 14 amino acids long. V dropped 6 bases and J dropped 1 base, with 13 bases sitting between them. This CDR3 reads CASRPRGGSYEQYF. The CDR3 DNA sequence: TGTGCCAGCAGACCCAGGGGGGGGTCCTACGAGCAGTACTTC.

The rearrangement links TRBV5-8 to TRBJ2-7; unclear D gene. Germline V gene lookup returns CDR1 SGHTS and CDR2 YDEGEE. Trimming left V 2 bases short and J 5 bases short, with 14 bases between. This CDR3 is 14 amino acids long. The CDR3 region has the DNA TGTGCCAGCAGCTTCCGGTGGCAGCGTGACGAGCAGTACTTC. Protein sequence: CASSFRWQRDEQYF.

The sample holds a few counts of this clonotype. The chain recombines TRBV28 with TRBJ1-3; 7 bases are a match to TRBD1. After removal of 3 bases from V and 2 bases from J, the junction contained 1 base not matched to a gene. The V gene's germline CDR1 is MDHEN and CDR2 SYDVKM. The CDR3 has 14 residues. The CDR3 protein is CASSLGTAGNTIYF. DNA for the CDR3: TGTGCCAGCAGTTTGGGGACAGCTGGAAACACCATATATTTT.

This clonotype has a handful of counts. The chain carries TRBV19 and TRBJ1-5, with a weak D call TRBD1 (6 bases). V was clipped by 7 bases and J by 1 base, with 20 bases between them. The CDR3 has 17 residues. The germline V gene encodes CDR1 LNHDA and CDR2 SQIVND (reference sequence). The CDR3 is CASNPGGPERSNQPQHF. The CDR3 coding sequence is TGTGCCAGTAACCCCGGGGGCCCAGAGAGGAGCAATCAGCCCCAGCATTTT.

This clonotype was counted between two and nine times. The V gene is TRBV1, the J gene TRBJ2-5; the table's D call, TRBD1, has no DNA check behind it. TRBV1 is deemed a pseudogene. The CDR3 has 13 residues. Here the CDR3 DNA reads TGCACCAGCAGCCGACTAGGCGCCGAGACCCAGTACTTC. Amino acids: CTSSRLGAETQYF.

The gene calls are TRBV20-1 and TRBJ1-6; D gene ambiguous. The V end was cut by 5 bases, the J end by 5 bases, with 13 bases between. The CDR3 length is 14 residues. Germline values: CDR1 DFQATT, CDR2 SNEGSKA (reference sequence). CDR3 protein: CSAPVQANNSPLHF. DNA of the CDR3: TGCAGTGCTCCAGTTCAGGCCAATAATTCACCCCTCCACTTT.

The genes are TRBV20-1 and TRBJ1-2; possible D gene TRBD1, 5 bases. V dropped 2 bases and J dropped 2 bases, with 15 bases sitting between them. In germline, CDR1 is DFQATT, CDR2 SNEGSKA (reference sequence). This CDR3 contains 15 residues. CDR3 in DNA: TGCAGTGCTAGATCTGGGTCCGGGGGAAACTATGGCTACACCTTC. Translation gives CSARSGSGGNYGYTF.

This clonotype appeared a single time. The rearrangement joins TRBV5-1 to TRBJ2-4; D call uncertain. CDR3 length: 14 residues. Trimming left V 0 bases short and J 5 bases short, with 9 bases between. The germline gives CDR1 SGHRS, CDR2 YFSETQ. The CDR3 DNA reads TGCGCCAGCAGCTTGGGTTTCGGAGAAAACATTCAGTACTTC. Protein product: CASSLGFGENIQYF. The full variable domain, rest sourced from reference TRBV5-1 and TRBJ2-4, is KAGVTQTPRYLIKTRGQQVTLSCSPISGHRSVSWYQQTPGQGLQFLFEYFSETQRNKGNFPGRFSGRQFSNSRSEMNVSTLELGDSALYLCASSLGFGENIQYFGAGTRLSVL.